This T cell receptor beta chain is from a study of cytotoxic CD8 clonotypes in ibrutinib-treated CLL. This clone has more than one count but fewer than ten. Germline CDR1 and CDR2: MNHNS and SASEGT. The CDR3 is 15 residues long. Trimming shortened V by 3 bases and J by 3 bases, and 14 bases separated the two germline ends. Sequencing was performed with immunoSEQ multiplex PCR; in TCRdb, only in-frame clones are kept and a portion is missing. The table has roughly 250,000 clones, 70% seen once. The sequence was collected from a human donor with chronic lymphocytic leukemia. The chain is built from TRBV6-1 and TRBJ1-2; D not resolved. The sequences come from PBMCs, collected after 24 months of ibrutinib treatment. The CDR3 DNA reads as TGTGCCAGCAGTGATTTCTCAGAGGGTGACTATGGCTACACCTTC. This encodes CASSDFSEGDYGYTF.